The clone carrying this T cell receptor (beta chain) was counted many times. Its antigen remains unidentified. Scientists made TCR beta libraries using quantitative 5'-RACE with molecular barcodes. TCRdb re-analysed the 5' RACE reads in MiXCR, keeping a single row per CDR3 protein. The sample includes some 240,000 distinct CDR3 sequences, 8% to 9.5% seen only once; the top ten take around 7%. This CDR3 is 15 amino acids long. The V gene's germline CDR1 is SGHTA and CDR2 FQGNSA. V was trimmed by 2 bases and J by 0 bases, leaving 8 bases between them. This record comes from a study of CD8 T cells in ankylosing spondylitis. Study-wide findings and caveats: The study identified a TCR beta motif of under ten highly homologous variants that appeared characteristic of ankylosing spondylitis blood. Disease-linked clones were found to be CD8+ and relatively rare in peripheral blood. Several of the motif variants were reported before in synovial fluid and blood from reactive arthritis.

The sample consisted of blood, either unsorted or a sorted T cell fraction (not recorded which). The chain has TRBV7-2 and TRBJ2-1, with D perhaps TRBD1 (6 bases). The clonotype comes from a male donor with ankylosing spondylitis or in good health (not recorded which). As DNA, the CDR3 is TGTGCCAGCAGCTTACAGGGGCACTCCTACAATGAGCAGTTCTTC. It specifies CASSLQGHSYNEQFF.